Listed below are T cell receptor beta chains from one sample, sequenced in a study of identical twins. MiXCR, run by TCRdb on the 5' RACE reads, gives a single entry per CDR3 protein. The sample has 700,000 to 950,000 distinct CDR3 sequences; roughly an eighth are singletons. These records were also assigned to another study, of yellow fever vaccine responses in identical twins.

Sequenced: PBMCs. The source of these receptors is a young woman in good health. Each CDR3 is given with its conserved first and last residue. D genes are given only for firm matches. Size values are once, few and many counts, or a class for expanded clones, and some rows have none.

V,J,D,size,DNA,CDR3
TRBV5-1,TRBJ2-5,-,few,TGCGCCAGCAGCTTCCGGGGGCTAAAGTACTTC,CASSFRGLKYF
TRBV6-4,TRBJ2-2,-,-,TGTGCCAGCACCTCGGGAGAGAACACCGGGGAGCTGTTTTTT,CASTSGENTGELFF
TRBV6-5,TRBJ1-3,-,few,TGTGCCAGCACCCCGGGGGGAAACACCATATATTTT,CASTPGGNTIYF
TRBV12-3/TRBV12-4,TRBJ2-3,-,many,TGTGCCAGCAGTTCCGGGCGGGTTCTCACAGATACGCAGTATTTT,CASSSGRVLTDTQYF
TRBV20-1,TRBJ2-2,TRBD1,-,TGCAGTGCACCCGGACAGGGGAGGGCCGGGGAGCTGTTTTTT,CSAPGQGRAGELFF
TRBV5-1,TRBJ2-1,TRBD2,few,TGCGCCAGCAGCTCCTATAAGACTAGCGGGAGGGCTAACATTGAGCAGTTCTTC,CASSSYKTSGRANIEQFF
TRBV12-3/TRBV12-4,TRBJ1-5,-,few,TGTGCCAGCAGGTGGGGTAGCAATCAGCCCCAGCATTTT,CASRWGSNQPQHF
TRBV24-1,TRBJ2-1,-,few,TGTGCCACCAGTGAGCTAACGGGCAATGAGCAGTTCTTC,CATSELTGNEQFF
TRBV20-1,TRBJ2-7,-,few,TGCAGTGCTAGAAGCCTCGGGTACTCCTACGAGCAGTACTTC,CSARSLGYSYEQYF
TRBV4-1,TRBJ1-4,-,few,TGCGCCAGCAGCCAAGATCCGGGGGCAACTAATGAAAAACTGTTTTTT,CASSQDPGATNEKLFF
TRBV12-3/TRBV12-4,TRBJ2-7,-,many,TGTGCCAGCACCTTACAGGGAAGGCCGTACGAGCAGTACTTC,CASTLQGRPYEQYF
TRBV5-1,TRBJ2-5,TRBD1,few,TGCGCCAGCAGCTGGGGAGACAGGGATCCCCCAGAGACCCAGTACTTC,CASSWGDRDPPETQYF
TRBV19,TRBJ2-5,TRBD2,-,TGTGCCAGTAGTATTGGGGGGGGACTAGCGGGCCAAGAGACCCAGTACTTC,CASSIGGGLAGQETQYF
TRBV5-1,TRBJ2-3,-,few,TGCGCCAGCAGTCGGCAGGAGTCCACAGATACGCAGTATTTT,CASSRQESTDTQYF